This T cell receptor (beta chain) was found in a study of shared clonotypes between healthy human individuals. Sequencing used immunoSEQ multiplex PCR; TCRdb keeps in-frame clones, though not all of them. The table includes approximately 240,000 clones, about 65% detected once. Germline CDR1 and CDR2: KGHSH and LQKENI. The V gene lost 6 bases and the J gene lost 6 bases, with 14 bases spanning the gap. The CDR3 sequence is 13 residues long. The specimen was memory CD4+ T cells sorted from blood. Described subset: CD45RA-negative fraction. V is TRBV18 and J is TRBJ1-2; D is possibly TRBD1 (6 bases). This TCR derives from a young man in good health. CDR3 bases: TGTGCCAGCTCCCCTAGGGACATGGATGGCTACACCTTC. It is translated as CASSPRDMDGYTF. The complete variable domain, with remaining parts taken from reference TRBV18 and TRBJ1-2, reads NAGVMQNPRHLVRRRGQEARLRCSPMKGHSHVYWYRQLPEEGLKFMVYLQKENIIDESGMPKERFSAEFPKEGPSILRIQQVVRGDSAAYFCASSPRDMDGYTFGSGTRLTVV.